This T cell receptor beta chain is drawn from a study of cytotoxic CD8 clonotypes in ibrutinib-treated CLL. A note on this clone: Its antigen remains unknown.

Study-wide results and caveats: Clonality increased at ibrutinib response and stayed stable in sustained remission. At progression, however, it fell back toward baseline.

Repertoires were generated with immunoSEQ multiplex PCR, while TCRdb's copy carries only in-frame clones and drops some. The data show about 97,000 clones, around 73% seen once. The CDR3 is made up of 13 amino acids. The germline gives CDR1 SGHDT, CDR2 YYEEEE. Trimming at V came to 4 bases and at J to 2 bases, leaving 3 bases not matched to a gene. The V gene is TRBV5-6, the J gene TRBJ2-7, with 7 bases identical to TRBD2. The sample was PBMCs, taken after 12 months of ibrutinib treatment. The sequence derives from a human donor with chronic lymphocytic leukemia. CDR3: CASSLREAYEQYF. CDR3 nucleotides: TGTGCCAGCAGCCTCCGGGAGGCCTACGAGCAGTACTTC. Variable domain in full (rest from reference TRBV5-6 and TRBJ2-7): DAGVTQSPTHLIKTRGQQVTLRCSPKSGHDTVSWYQQALGQGPQFIFQYYEEEERQRGNFPDRFSGHQFPNYSSELNVNALLLGDSALYLCASSLREAYEQYFGPGTRLTVT.